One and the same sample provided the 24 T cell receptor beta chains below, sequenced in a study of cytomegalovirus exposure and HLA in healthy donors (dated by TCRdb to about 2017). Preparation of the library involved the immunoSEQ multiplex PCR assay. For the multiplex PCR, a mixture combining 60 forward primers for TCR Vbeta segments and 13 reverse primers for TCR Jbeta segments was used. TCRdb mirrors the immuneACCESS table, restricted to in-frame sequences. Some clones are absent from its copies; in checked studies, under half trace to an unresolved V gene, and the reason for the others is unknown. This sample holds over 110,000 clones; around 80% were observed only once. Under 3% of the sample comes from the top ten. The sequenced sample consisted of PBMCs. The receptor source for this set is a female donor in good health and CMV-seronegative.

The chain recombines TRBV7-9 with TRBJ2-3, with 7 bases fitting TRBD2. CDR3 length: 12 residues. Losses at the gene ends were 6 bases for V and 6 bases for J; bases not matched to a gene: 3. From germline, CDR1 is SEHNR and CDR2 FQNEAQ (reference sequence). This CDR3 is CASRLGGDTQYF. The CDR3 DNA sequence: TGTGCCAGCAGGTTGGGGGGGGATACGCAGTATTTT.

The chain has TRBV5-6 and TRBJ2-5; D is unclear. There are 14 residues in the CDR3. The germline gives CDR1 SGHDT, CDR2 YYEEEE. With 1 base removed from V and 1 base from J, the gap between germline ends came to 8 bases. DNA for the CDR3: TGTGCCAGCAGCTTGTCCACTCTCCAAGAGACCCAGTACTTC. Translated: CASSLSTLQETQYF.

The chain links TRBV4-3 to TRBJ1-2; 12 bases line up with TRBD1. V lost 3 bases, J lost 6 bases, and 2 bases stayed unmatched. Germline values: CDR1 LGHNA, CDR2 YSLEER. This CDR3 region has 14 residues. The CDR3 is CASSQGQGADGYTF. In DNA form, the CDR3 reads TGCGCCAGCAGCCAGGGACAGGGGGCCGATGGCTACACCTTC.

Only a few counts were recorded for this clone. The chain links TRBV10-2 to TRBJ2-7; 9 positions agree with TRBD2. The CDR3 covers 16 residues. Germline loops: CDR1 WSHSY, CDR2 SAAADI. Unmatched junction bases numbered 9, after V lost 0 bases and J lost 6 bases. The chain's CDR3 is CASSESIGLLAGEQYF. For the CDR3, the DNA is TGCGCCAGCAGTGAGTCGATAGGGCTACTAGCGGGCGAGCAGTACTTC.

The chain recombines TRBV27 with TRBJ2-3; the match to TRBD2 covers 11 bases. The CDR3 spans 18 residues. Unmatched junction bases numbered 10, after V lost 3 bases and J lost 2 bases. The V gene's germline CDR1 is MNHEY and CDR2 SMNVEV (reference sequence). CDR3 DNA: TGTGCCAGCAGTTTTGGAATAGCGGGGGGGCGGGTCACAGATACGCAGTATTTT. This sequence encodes CASSFGIAGGRVTDTQYF.

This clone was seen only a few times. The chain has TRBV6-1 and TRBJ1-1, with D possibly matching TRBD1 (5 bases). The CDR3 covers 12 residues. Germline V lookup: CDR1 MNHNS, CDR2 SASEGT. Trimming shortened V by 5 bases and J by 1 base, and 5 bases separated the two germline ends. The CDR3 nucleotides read TGTGCCAGCAGTCAGGGGAACACTGAAGCTTTCTTT. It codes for CASSQGNTEAFF.

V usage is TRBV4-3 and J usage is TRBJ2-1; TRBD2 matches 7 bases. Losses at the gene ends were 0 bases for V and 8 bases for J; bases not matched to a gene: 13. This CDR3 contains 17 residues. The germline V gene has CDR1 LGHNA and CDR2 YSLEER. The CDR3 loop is CASSQDRRASGNHEQFF. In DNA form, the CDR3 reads TGCGCCAGCAGCCAAGATCGTAGGGCTAGCGGTAACCATGAGCAGTTCTTC.

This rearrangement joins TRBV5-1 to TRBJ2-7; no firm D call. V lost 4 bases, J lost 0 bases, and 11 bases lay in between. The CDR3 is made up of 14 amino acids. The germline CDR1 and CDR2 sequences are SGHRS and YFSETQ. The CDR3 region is CASSVELGSYEQYF. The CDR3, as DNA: TGCGCCAGCAGCGTCGAACTCGGCTCCTACGAGCAGTACTTC.

Here the CDR3 reads CASSGSGQGIGGISYNEQFF. The CDR3 DNA reads TGTGCCAGCAGTGGAAGTGGACAGGGGATAGGGGGTATCTCCTACAATGAGCAGTTCTTC. The chain uses TRBV2 and TRBJ2-1, with TRBD1 matching 9 bases. Germline CDR1 reads SNHLY; CDR2 reads FYNNEI. This CDR3 has 20 residues. V gave up 4 bases and J gave up 0 bases; unmatched junction bases: 16.

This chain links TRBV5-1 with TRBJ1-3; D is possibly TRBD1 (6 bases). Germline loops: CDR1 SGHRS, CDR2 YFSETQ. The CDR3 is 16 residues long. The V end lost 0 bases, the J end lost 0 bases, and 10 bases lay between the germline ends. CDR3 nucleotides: TGCGCCAGCAGCTTGGCTTTGGACAGCTCTGGAAACACCATATATTTT. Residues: CASSLALDSSGNTIYF.

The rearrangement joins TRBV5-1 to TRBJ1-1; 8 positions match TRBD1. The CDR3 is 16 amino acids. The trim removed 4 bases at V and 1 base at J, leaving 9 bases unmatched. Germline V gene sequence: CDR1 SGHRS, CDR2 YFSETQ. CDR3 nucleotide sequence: TGCGCCAGCAGCCCGAACAGGGGGGCGCCGAACACTGAAGCTTTCTTT. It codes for CASSPNRGAPNTEAFF.

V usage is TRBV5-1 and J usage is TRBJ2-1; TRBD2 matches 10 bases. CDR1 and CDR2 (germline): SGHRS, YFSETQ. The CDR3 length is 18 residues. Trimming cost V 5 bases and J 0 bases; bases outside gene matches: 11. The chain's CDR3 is CASRAGLAGAGSYNEQFF. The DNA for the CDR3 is TGCGCCAGCAGGGCGGGGCTAGCGGGAGCCGGCTCCTACAATGAGCAGTTCTTC.

Here the CDR3 DNA reads TGTGCCAGCAGCTTAGAGAACGGGGGGGCCTACGAGCAGTACTTC. As protein: CASSLENGGAYEQYF. The chain links TRBV7-2 to TRBJ2-7; the match to TRBD2 covers 8 bases. With V trimmed by 1 base and J by 2 bases, 4 bases remained unmatched. The germline gives CDR1 SGHTA, CDR2 FQGNSA. The CDR3 length is 15 residues. Full variable domain (rest looked up from reference TRBV7-2 and TRBJ2-7): GAGVSQSPSNKVTEKGKDVELRCDPISGHTALYWYRQSLGQGLEFLIYFQGNSAPDKSGLPSDRFSAERTGGSVSTLTIQRTQQEDSAVYLCASSLENGGAYEQYFGPGTRLTVT.

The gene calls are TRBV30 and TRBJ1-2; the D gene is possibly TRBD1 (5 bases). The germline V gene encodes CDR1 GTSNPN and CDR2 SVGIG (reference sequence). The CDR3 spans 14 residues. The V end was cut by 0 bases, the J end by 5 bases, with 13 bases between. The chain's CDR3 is CAWSVGTSVYGYTF. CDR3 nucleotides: TGTGCCTGGAGTGTCGGGACTTCCGTTTATGGCTACACCTTC.

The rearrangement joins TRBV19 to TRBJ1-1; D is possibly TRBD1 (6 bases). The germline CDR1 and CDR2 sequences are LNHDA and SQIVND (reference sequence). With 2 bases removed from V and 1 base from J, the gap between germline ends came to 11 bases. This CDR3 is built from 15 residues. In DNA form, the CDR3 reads TGTGCCAGTAGTATATGGGGGCAAAGGAACACTGAAGCTTTCTTT. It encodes CASSIWGQRNTEAFF.

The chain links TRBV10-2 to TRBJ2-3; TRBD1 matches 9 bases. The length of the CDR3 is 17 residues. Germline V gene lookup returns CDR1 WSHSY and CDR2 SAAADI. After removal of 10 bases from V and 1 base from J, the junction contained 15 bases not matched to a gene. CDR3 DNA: TGCGCCACCAGGGGGAACAAACGGGACAGGGGCACAGATACGCAGTATTTT. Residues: CATRGNKRDRGTDTQYF.

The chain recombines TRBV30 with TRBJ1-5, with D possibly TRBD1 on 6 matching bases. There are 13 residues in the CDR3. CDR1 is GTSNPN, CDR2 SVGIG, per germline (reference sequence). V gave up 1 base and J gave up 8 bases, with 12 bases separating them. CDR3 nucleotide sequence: TGTGCCTGGAGTGGAACAGGGCTTGAGCCCCAGCATTTT. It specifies CAWSGTGLEPQHF.

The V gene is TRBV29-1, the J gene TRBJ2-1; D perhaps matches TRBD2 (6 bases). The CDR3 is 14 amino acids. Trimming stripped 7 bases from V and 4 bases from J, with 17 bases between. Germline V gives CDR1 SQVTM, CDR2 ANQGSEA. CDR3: CSGGGEEKYNEQFF. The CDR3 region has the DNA TGCAGCGGGGGTGGGGAGGAAAAATACAATGAGCAGTTCTTC.

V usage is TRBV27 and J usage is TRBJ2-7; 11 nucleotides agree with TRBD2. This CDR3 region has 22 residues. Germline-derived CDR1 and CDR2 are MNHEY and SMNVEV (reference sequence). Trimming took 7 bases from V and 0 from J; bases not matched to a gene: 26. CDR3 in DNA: TGTGCCAGCAAGAAGGGACAGGGTACGTGGCTAGCGGGAGGCACCTCCTCCTACGAGCAGTACTTC. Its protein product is CASKKGQGTWLAGGTSSYEQYF.

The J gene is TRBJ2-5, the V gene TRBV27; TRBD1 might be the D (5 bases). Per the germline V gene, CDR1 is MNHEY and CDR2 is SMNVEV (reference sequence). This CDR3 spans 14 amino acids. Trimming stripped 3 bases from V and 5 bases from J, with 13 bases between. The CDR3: CASSFRGEWETQYF. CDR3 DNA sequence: TGTGCCAGCAGTTTTAGGGGCGAGTGGGAGACCCAGTACTTC.

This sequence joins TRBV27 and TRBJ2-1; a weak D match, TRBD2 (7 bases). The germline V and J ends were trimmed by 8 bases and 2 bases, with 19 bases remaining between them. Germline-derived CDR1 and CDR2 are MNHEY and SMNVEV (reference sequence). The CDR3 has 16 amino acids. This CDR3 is CASGGGRDYTYNEQFF. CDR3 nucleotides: TGTGCCAGCGGGGGGGGGCGGGACTACACCTACAATGAGCAGTTCTTC.

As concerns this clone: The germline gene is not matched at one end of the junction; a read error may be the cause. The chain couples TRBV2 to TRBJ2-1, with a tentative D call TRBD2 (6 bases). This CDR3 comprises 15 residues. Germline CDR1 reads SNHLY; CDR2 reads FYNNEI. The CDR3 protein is CASSEGLLNYNEQFF. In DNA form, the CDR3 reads TGTGCCAGTAGTGAAGGACTACTCAACTACAATGAGCAGTTCTTC.

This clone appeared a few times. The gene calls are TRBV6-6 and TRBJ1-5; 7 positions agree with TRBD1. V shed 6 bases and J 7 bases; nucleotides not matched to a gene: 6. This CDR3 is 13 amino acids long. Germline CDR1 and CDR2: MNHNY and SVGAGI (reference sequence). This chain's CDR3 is CASSPDRVQPQHF. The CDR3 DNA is TGTGCCAGCAGCCCCGACAGGGTCCAGCCCCAGCATTTT.

CDR3 nucleotide sequence: TGTGCCAGCAGTTTAGGGGGACAGGGGGCAGATACGCAGTATTTT. This gives the protein CASSLGGQGADTQYF. The V gene is TRBV28, the J gene TRBJ2-3; 11 bases line up with TRBD1. The ends lost 2 bases at V and 4 bases at J; junction bases unmatched: 2. The CDR3 contains 15 residues. Germline loops: CDR1 MDHEN, CDR2 SYDVKM.